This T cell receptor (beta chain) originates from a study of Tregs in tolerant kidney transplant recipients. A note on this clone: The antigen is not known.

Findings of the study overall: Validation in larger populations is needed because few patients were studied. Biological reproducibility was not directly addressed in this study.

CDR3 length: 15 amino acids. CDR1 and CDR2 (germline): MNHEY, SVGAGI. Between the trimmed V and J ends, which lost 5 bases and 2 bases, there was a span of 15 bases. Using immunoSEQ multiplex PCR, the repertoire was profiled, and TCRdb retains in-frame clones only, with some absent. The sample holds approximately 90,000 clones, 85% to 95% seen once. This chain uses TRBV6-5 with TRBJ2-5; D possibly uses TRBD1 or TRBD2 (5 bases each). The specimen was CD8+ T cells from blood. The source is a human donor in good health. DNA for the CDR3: TGTGCCAGCAGTGGGAGATGGGGGAATCAAGAGACCCAGTACTTC. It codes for CASSGRWGNQETQYF.